This entry features one TCR beta chain sequence. Its matching antigen is unknown. This sample was included in a study of CD8+ T cells in alopecia areata. Study-level results: Under tofacitinib, numerous expanded lesional clonotypes remained detectable in scalp and blood. More clonal than normal scalp was lesional scalp, particularly alopecia totalis/universalis.

The treatment here: oral pan-JAK inhibitor, 5-10 mg twice daily. Those with alopecia areata gave lesional scalp punch biopsies and peripheral blood. cDNA reverse transcribed from extracted RNA served as the sequencing template. Only in-frame clones appear in the TCRdb table, and some are missing; sequencing was by immunoSEQ multiplex PCR. This sample has about 110,000 clones, with around three fifths found just once. The V gene end was trimmed by 4 bases and the J gene end by 2 bases; junction bases not matched to a gene: 9. This CDR3 spans 16 amino acids. Germline CDR1 reads SEHNR; CDR2 reads FQNEAQ (reference sequence).

J is TRBJ2-7 and V is TRBV7-9, with 9 bases aligning to TRBD1. This receptor was identified in a human donor with alopecia areata. Sequencing used CD8+ T cells sorted from blood, obtained at week 24, from a patient treated with tofacitinib. The DNA for the CDR3 is TGTGCCAGCAGCTCTCAGCCGGGACAGGGAACCTACGAGCAGTACTTC. It translates to CASSSQPGQGTYEQYF.